This T cell receptor (beta chain) derives from a study of T cells in narcolepsy. Study summary: Patients with NT1 or NT2 and healthy control donors were enrolled.

Study-level results: Autoreactive clonotypes reportedly recurred in blood of same and different patients, not controls. Autoreactive clone sequences were missing from some blood memory CD4+ repertoires. Comparing one patient's CSF and blood CD4+ clonotypes highlighted HCRT- and TRIB2-specific autoreactive clonotypes.

The CDR3 loop spans 12 amino acids. V lost 0 bases and J 2 bases, leaving 1 base between the germline ends. Germline V lookup: CDR1 SGHRS, CDR2 YFSETQ. In this sample, this clone turned up a few times. Its antigen is not identified. Produced via immunoSEQ multiplex PCR; TCRdb's table is partial and in-frame only. The table has tens of thousands of clones, 79% seen once; the top ten hold 5% to 8.5%. This TCR was recovered from a human donor in good health. Sample: memory (CD45RA-) CD4+ T cells from blood. The rearrangement uses TRBV5-1 and TRBJ2-3; no clear D. The CDR3 region is CASSLATDTQYF. The CDR3 region has the DNA TGCGCCAGCAGCTTGGCCACAGATACGCAGTATTTT.